A single sample is the source of the 16 T cell receptor beta chains below, sequenced in a study of identical twins. TCRdb processed the 5' RACE reads anew with MiXCR; each CDR3 protein has one entry. The sample includes about 520,000 distinct CDR3 sequences, approximately 22% of them seen just once. These sequences were also reported in another study, on T cells expressing NK-cell markers.

The specimen was CD4+ T cells sorted from blood. The receptors originated from a woman aged 18-35 years in good health.

The chain couples TRBV20-1 to TRBJ2-5; 7 nucleotides agree with TRBD2. With V trimmed by 5 bases and J by 6 bases, 6 bases remained unmatched. Per germline, CDR1 DFQATT and CDR2 SNEGSKA (reference sequence). The CDR3 has 12 amino acids. CDR3 residues: CSALGTTKTQYF. CDR3 DNA: TGCAGTGCTCTAGGGACTACGAAGACCCAGTACTTC.

V and J are TRBV5-1 and TRBJ2-2, with D unclear. V was clipped by 2 bases and J by 0 bases, with 8 bases between them. Germline V gene lookup returns CDR1 SGHRS and CDR2 YFSETQ. The CDR3 is 15 residues long. This CDR3 reads CASSFITTNTGELFF. For the CDR3, the DNA is TGCGCCAGCAGCTTCATCACTACGAACACCGGGGAGCTGTTTTTT. Full variable domain (remainder filled in from reference TRBV5-1 and TRBJ2-2): KAGVTQTPRYLIKTRGQQVTLSCSPISGHRSVSWYQQTPGQGLQFLFEYFSETQRNKGNFPGRFSGRQFSNSRSEMNVSTLELGDSALYLCASSFITTNTGELFFGEGSRLTVL.

This chain joins TRBV30 and TRBJ2-3; no clear D gene. In germline, CDR1 is GTSNPN, CDR2 SVGIG (reference sequence). The V gene lost 0 bases and the J gene lost 4 bases, with 8 bases spanning the gap. The CDR3 is made up of 13 amino acids. CDR3 coding DNA: TGTGCCTGGAGTGTACGGTCCTCAGATACGCAGTATTTT. Protein product: CAWSVRSSDTQYF.

There are a few counts of this clonotype. The chain is built from TRBV7-9 and TRBJ1-4; the D is unclear. Germline V gene data show CDR1 as SEHNR and CDR2 as FQNEAQ (reference sequence). Trimming shortened V by 2 bases and J by 7 bases, and 8 bases separated the two germline ends. The CDR3 totals 13 residues. In DNA form, the CDR3 reads TGTGCCAGCAGCTTACGGGCGGCTGAAAAACTGTTTTTT. Translating it yields CASSLRAAEKLFF.

This clonotype was picked up a small number of times. The chain links TRBV2 to TRBJ2-7; D is unclear. CDR3 length: 13 residues. Trimming removed 7 bases at V and 3 bases at J, with 13 bases between. The germline V gene encodes CDR1 SNHLY and CDR2 FYNNEI. CDR3 DNA: TGTGCCAGCACCAGTCTAGAGTACTACGAGCAGTACTTC. Translating gives CASTSLEYYEQYF.

The gene calls are TRBV6-1 and TRBJ2-7; maybe TRBD1 (6 bases). V shed 8 bases and J shed 1 base, with 15 bases lying between them. CDR3 length equals 14 residues. Per germline, CDR1 MNHNS and CDR2 SASEGT. The CDR3 here is CASGAPGQSYEQYF. Written as DNA, the CDR3 is TGTGCCAGCGGGGCGCCGGGACAATCCTACGAGCAGTACTTC.

The rearrangement joins TRBV20-1 to TRBJ1-2; 7 bases align to TRBD1. The length of the CDR3 is 10 residues. V gave up 6 bases and J gave up 8 bases; unmatched junction bases: 3. Per germline, CDR1 DFQATT and CDR2 SNEGSKA (reference sequence). Here the CDR3 DNA reads TGCAGTGCCCAGGGGGAAGGCTACACCTTC. This sequence encodes CSAQGEGYTF.

This clonotype was detected only a few times. This sequence joins TRBV5-1 and TRBJ2-5, with a tentative D call TRBD2 (5 bases). This CDR3 is built from 15 residues. The germline CDR1 and CDR2 sequences are SGHRS and YFSETQ. V was trimmed by 0 bases and J by 5 bases, leaving 14 bases between them. In DNA form, the CDR3 reads TGCGCCAGCAGCTTGGCTCTAACTAGTAGTGAGACCCAGTACTTC. It translates to CASSLALTSSETQYF.

The chain joins TRBV5-6 to TRBJ1-6, with D perhaps matching TRBD1 (5 bases). The CDR3 has 15 residues. Germline lookup yields CDR1 SGHDT and CDR2 YYEEEE. V was pared by 4 bases and J by 5 bases, with 13 bases between. CDR3 sequence reads: CASSAGGLHNSPLHF. The DNA of the CDR3 is TGTGCCAGCAGCGCCGGGGGACTTCATAATTCACCCCTCCACTTT.

Comment on this clonotype: In this CDR3 the conserved last residue, phenylalanine or tryptophan, is missing, so a read error is likely. V usage is TRBV5-5 and J usage is TRBJ1-6, with TRBD1 matching 8 bases. V was clipped by 4 bases and J by 9 bases; unmatched bases: 6. There are 14 residues in the CDR3. In germline, CDR1 is SGHKS, CDR2 YYEKEE (reference sequence). The CDR3 bases are TGTGCCAGCAGCCCCACAGGGGGTCTTTCACCCCTCCACCTT. Encoded protein: CASSPTGGLSPLHL.

The chain carries TRBV5-1 and TRBJ2-7, with 8 bases lining up with TRBD1. V shed 7 bases and J 2 bases; nucleotides not matched to a gene: 14. CDR1 is SGHRS and CDR2 is YFSETQ in the germline V gene. The CDR3 loop spans 16 amino acids. The CDR3 reads CASRRGSGTGAYEQYF. DNA for the CDR3: TGCGCCAGCCGAAGGGGATCCGGGACAGGAGCCTACGAGCAGTACTTC.

CDR3 coding DNA: TGCGCCAGCAGTTTTCAGGGATTAGGGTCCTACAATGAGCAGTTCTTC. Amino acid sequence: CASSFQGLGSYNEQFF. The rearrangement joins TRBV5-1 to TRBJ2-1; TRBD1 might be the D (5 bases). This CDR3 region has 16 residues. Germline lookup yields CDR1 SGHRS and CDR2 YFSETQ. V was shortened by 5 bases and J by 1 base, with 16 bases between the two germline ends.

Concerning this clonotype: The junction does not match germline at one end; this may be a read error. This chain links TRBV18 with TRBJ2-7; 9 positions match TRBD1. The CDR3 sequence is 13 residues long. Germline CDR1 and CDR2: KGHSH and LQKENI. In DNA form, the CDR3 reads TGTGCCAGCTCACCCTCGGGACAGGGAAGGGCGGACTTC. This encodes CASSPSGQGRADF.

Only a few counts were recorded for this clonotype. The chain uses TRBV10-3 and TRBJ2-2; D is uncertain. From germline, CDR1 is ENHRY and CDR2 SYGVKD. The CDR3 consists of 16 residues. Trimming took off 0 bases at V and 6 bases at J, with 14 bases between the two ends. CDR3 loop: CAISESKVPGPGELFF. CDR3 DNA: TGTGCCATCAGTGAGTCGAAGGTTCCCGGCCCCGGGGAGCTGTTTTTT.

The rearrangement links TRBV21-1 to TRBJ2-6. TRBV21-1 is a listed pseudogene. The CDR3 loop spans 14 amino acids. CDR3 residues: CASSKARGANVLTF. The CDR3 region has the DNA TGTGCCAGCAGCAAAGCTCGAGGGGCCAACGTCCTGACTTTC.

This chain links TRBV5-1 with TRBJ1-1; a weak D match, TRBD1 (5 bases). Germline CDR1 SGHRS, CDR2 YFSETQ. The CDR3 loop spans 11 amino acids. V gave up 5 bases and J gave up 6 bases, with 8 bases separating them. The CDR3 DNA reads as TGCGCCAGCAGTTCGGGGGCTGAAGCTTTCTTT. Translation: CASSSGAEAFF.